These 5 T cell receptor beta chains originate from one sample sequenced in a study of vaccination effects on CD4 cells after COVID-19. The data were produced by immunoSEQ multiplex PCR, yet TCRdb's version contains in-frame clones alone and is incomplete. This table has under 40,000 clones, under 75% appearing once. These receptors' targets are unknown. Expansion with viral peptide pools was applied to antigen-specific CD4+ T cells by the ViraFEST assay prior to sequencing. Researchers isolated CD4+ T cells once 9 to 11 days of culture had elapsed. Two doses of BNT162b2 or mRNA-1273 vaccine were administered to participants. The specimen was CD4+ T cells from PBMCs cultured with HCoV-229E spike peptides, collected after COVID-19 vaccination. The source of these receptors is a human donor who received a COVID-19 vaccine.

J is TRBJ2-5 and V is TRBV7-9, with 8 bases aligning to TRBD2. The CDR3 loop spans 14 amino acids. The ends lost 5 bases at V and 1 base at J; junction bases unmatched: 3. Germline values: CDR1 SEHNR, CDR2 FQNEAQ (reference sequence). CDR3 region: CASSQTSGQETQYF. For the CDR3, the DNA is TGTGCCAGCAGCCAAACTAGCGGCCAAGAGACCCAGTACTTC.

The chain combines TRBV6-4 with TRBJ2-1; D gene unclear. The CDR3 consists of 16 residues. The V and J ends lost 7 bases and 0 bases respectively, with 16 bases between them. The germline V gene has CDR1 MRHNA and CDR2 SNTAGT. CDR3 loop: CASKLSPTGSYNEQFF. For the CDR3, the DNA is TGTGCCAGCAAGTTGAGTCCCACGGGCTCCTACAATGAGCAGTTCTTC.

The chain joins TRBV18 to TRBJ2-1; D uncertain. There are 19 residues in the CDR3. Trimming removed 2 bases at V and 5 bases at J, with 25 bases between. Looked up from germline, CDR1 is KGHSH and CDR2 is LQKENI. CDR3 protein: CASSPSLVVVNPTNNEQFF. Here the CDR3 DNA reads TGTGCCAGCTCACCATCTTTAGTAGTAGTAAATCCTACGAACAATGAGCAGTTCTTC.

The chain is built from TRBV4-2 and TRBJ2-5; TRBD1 might be the D (6 bases). This CDR3 has 15 residues. The V gene lost 0 bases and the J gene lost 3 bases, with 11 bases spanning the gap. In germline, CDR1 is LGHNA, CDR2 YNFKEQ. CDR3 loop: CASSQDRGYEETQYF. The CDR3, as DNA: TGTGCCAGCAGCCAAGACAGGGGTTACGAAGAGACCCAGTACTTC.

The chain has TRBV29-1 and TRBJ2-5; D possibly matches TRBD1 or TRBD2 (7 bases each). The CDR3 has 15 residues. Germline loops: CDR1 SQVTM, CDR2 ANQGSEA. V lost 6 bases and J lost 0, with 17 bases in between. The CDR3, as DNA: TGCAGCGTCGCAGGGCAGGGGGGGCACCAAGAGACCCAGTACTTC. It codes for CSVAGQGGHQETQYF. The entire variable domain, with the rest obtained from reference TRBV29-1 and TRBJ2-5, is as follows: SAVISQKPSRDICQRGTSLTIQCQVDSQVTMMFWYRQQPGQSLTLIATANQGSEATYESGFVIDKFPISRPNLTFSTLTVSNMSPEDSSIYLCSVAGQGGHQETQYFGPGTRLLVL.